What follows are 5 T cell receptor beta chains derived from one specimen sequenced in a study of post-analysis software for immune sequencing data. General study findings and limits: Elevated frequency relative to controls characterized roughly five TRBV segments in patients, TRBV5-6, TRBV5-1 and TRBV20-1 among them.

These receptors have no known antigen. Built from TCR beta cDNA, the libraries had unique molecular identifiers in them. TCRdb re-analysed the PCR reads in MiXCR, keeping a single row per CDR3 protein. The sample holds 600,000 to 700,000 distinct CDR3 sequences, 59% seen once. Input material: blood. These receptors all stem from a girl aged 2-10 years with multiple sclerosis.

This chain connects TRBV29-1 to TRBJ2-3; D is undetermined. Between the trimmed V and J ends, which lost 7 bases and 2 bases, there was a span of 16 bases. CDR3 size: 14 residues. Germline V gene lookup returns CDR1 SQVTM and CDR2 ANQGSEA. CDR3 sequence reads: CSASPSGSTDTQYF. Written as DNA, the CDR3 is TGCAGCGCCTCCCCGTCCGGGTCCACAGATACGCAGTATTTT.

This clonotype appeared a few times. The rearrangement uses TRBV12-3 or TRBV12-4 and TRBJ2-1; TRBD1 aligns across 9 bases. The CDR3 loop spans 15 amino acids. The J segment lost 7 bases and the V segment lost 5 bases, leaving 9 bases of the junction unmatched. CDR3 DNA: TGTGCCAGCAGTGGCCCGGGACAGGGTACGAATGAGCAGTTCTTC. It translates to CASSGPGQGTNEQFF.

The chain recombines TRBV20-1 with TRBJ2-1, with 10 bases matching TRBD2. The CDR3 has 15 residues. After removal of 6 bases from V and 3 bases from J, the junction contained 8 bases not matched to a gene. Germline values: CDR1 DFQATT, CDR2 SNEGSKA (reference sequence). The CDR3, as DNA: TGCAGTGCAACCCCGGGACTAGCGATCTACAATGAGCAGTTCTTC. Protein: CSATPGLAIYNEQFF.

The chain employs TRBV2 and TRBJ2-3; 12 nucleotides agree with TRBD2. The germline V gene has CDR1 SNHLY and CDR2 FYNNEI. This CDR3 contains 17 residues. Unmatched junction bases numbered 7, after V lost 3 bases and J lost 3 bases. The CDR3 DNA is TGTGCCAGCAGTGATCTGGCTAGCGGGGGGGCTACAGATACGCAGTATTTT. This encodes CASSDLASGGATDTQYF.

V and J are TRBV2 and TRBJ2-1; 8 bases align to TRBD1. Germline CDR1 reads SNHLY; CDR2 reads FYNNEI. The CDR3 has 15 amino acids. V gave up 5 bases and J gave up 0 bases; unmatched junction bases: 3. CDR3: CASSWDRNSYNEQFF. The CDR3 DNA reads TGTGCCAGCAGTTGGGACAGGAACTCCTACAATGAGCAGTTCTTC.